This T cell receptor (beta chain) appears in the sequencing data of a study of post-analysis software for immune sequencing data. As for the study in general: The courses of disease that were included comprised relapsing-remitting, secondary progressive and progressive-relapsing multiple sclerosis.

Points from the study as a whole: Versus controls, multiple sclerosis patients showed significantly lower diversity (normalized Chao1). With TRBV5-6, TRBV5-1 and TRBV20-1 included, about five TRBV segments were more frequent in patients than in controls.

Unique molecular identifiers were built into the TCR beta cDNA libraries. T cells numbering roughly 0.9 to 11 million gave rise to roughly 0.5 million cDNA molecules. TCRdb itself ran the PCR reads through MiXCR, one entry per CDR3 protein. The sample records 700,000 to 800,000 distinct CDR3 sequences, approximately 30% being singletons. This clonotype was seen a handful of times. Its antigen is still unknown. The length of the CDR3 is 12 residues. Trimming pared 6 bases from V and 4 bases from J, leaving 8 bases between. Per the germline V gene, CDR1 is ENHRY and CDR2 is SYGVKD. The sequence was collected from a girl between 10 and 17 years old with multiple sclerosis. The chain recombines TRBV10-3 with TRBJ2-3; D not certain. The sample taken for sequencing was blood. CDR3 region: CAIRDLADTQYF. The CDR3 bases are TGTGCCATCAGGGACCTTGCAGATACGCAGTATTTT.